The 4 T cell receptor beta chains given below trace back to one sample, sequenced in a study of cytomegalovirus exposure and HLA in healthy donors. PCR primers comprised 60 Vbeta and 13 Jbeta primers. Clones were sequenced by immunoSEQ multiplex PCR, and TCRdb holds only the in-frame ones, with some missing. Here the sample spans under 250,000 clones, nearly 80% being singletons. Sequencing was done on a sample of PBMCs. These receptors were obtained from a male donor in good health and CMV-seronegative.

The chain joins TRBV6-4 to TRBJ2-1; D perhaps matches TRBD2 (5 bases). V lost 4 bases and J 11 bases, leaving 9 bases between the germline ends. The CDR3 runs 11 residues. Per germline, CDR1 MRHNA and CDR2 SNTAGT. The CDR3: CASSAGSKQFF. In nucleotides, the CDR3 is TGTGCCAGCAGTGCGGGGTCCAAGCAGTTCTTC.

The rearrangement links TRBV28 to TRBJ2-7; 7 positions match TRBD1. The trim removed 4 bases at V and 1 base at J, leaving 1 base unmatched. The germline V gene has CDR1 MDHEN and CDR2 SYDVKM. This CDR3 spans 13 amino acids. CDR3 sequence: CASSSGGSYEQYF. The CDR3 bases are TGTGCCAGCAGTTCAGGGGGTTCCTACGAGCAGTACTTC.

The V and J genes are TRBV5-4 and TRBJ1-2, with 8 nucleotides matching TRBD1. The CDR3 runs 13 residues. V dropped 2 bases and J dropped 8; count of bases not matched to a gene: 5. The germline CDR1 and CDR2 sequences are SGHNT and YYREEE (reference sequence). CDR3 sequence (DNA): TGTGCCAGCAGCTTCCCGACAGGGGAGGGCTACACCTTC. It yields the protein CASSFPTGEGYTF.

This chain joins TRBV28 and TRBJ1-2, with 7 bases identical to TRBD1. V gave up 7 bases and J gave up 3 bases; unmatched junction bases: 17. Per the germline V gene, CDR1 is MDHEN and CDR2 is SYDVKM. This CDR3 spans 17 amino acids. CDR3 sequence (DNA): TGTGCCAGCAACCGCGCCAGGGGGGACTTCAATCACTATGGCTACACCTTC. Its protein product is CASNRARGDFNHYGYTF.